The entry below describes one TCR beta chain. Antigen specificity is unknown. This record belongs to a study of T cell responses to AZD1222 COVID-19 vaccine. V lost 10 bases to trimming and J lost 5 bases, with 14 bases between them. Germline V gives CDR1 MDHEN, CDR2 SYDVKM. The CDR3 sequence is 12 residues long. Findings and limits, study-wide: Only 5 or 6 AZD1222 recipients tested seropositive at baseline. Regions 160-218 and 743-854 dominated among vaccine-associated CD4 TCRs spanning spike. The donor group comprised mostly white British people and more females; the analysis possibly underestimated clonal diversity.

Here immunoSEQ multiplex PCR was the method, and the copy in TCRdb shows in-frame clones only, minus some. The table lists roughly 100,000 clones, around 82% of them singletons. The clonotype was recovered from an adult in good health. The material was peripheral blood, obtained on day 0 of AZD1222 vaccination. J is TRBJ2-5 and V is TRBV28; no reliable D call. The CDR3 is CATQFMGETQYF. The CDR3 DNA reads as TGTGCCACCCAGTTTATGGGGGAGACCCAGTACTTC.